This entry lists 7 T cell receptor beta chains sequenced from one sample in a study of cytomegalovirus exposure and HLA in healthy donors (dated by TCRdb to the late 2010s). The library was generated by the immunoSEQ multiplex PCR assay. The multiplex PCR relied on a mix of 60 forward primers for TCR Vbeta segments and 13 reverse primers for TCR Jbeta segments. TCRdb carries this immuneACCESS record with in-frame sequences only. Its versions omit some clonotypes, under half of them owing to an unresolved V gene in the studies checked, with the rest unexplained. This sample gives approximately 200,000 clones in total; approximately 80% of them show up just once. Around 1.4% of the sample is held by the ten biggest clonotypes. The sample comprised PBMCs. The receptors shown here come from a girl aged 10 to 17 in good health and CMV-seronegative.

CDR3 nucleotides: TGTGCCAGCAGCCCCCGGACTAGCGGAAAACGAGGCACCGGGGAGCTGTTTTTT. Translating gives CASSPRTSGKRGTGELFF. The V call is TRBV14, the J call TRBJ2-2, with 10 bases matching TRBD2. Germline-derived CDR1 and CDR2 are SGHDN and FVKESK. CDR3 length: 18 residues. Unmatched junction bases numbered 12, after V lost 4 bases and J lost 4 bases.

The genes are TRBV9 and TRBJ2-5; possibly TRBD1 for D (6 bases). Judging by the DNA end, TRBJ2-7 fits better; the J call may be wrong. This CDR3 comprises 13 residues. Germline V CDR1 and CDR2: SGDLS, YYNGEE. The CDR3 DNA reads as TGTGCCAGCAGTCCTCCGGACAGCTACGAGCAGTACTTC. Translating it yields CASSPPDSYEQYF.

The chain is built from TRBV6-5 and TRBJ1-3, with 8 bases that match TRBD1. Germline loops: CDR1 MNHEY, CDR2 SVGAGI. V trimming: 2 bases; J trimming: 0 bases; junction bases outside the gene matches: 3. The CDR3 spans 16 residues. The CDR3 DNA sequence: TGTGCCAGCAGTTACGGAACAGGGGGCTCTGGAAACACCATATATTTT. It encodes CASSYGTGGSGNTIYF.

The chain uses TRBV5-8 and TRBJ2-2, with unresolved D. V gave up 3 bases and J gave up 5 bases, with 11 bases separating them. The CDR3 length is 14 residues. CDR1 and CDR2 (germline): SGHTS, YDEGEE. The DNA of the CDR3 is TGTGCCAGCAGCTCTCCAGTAAAGACCGGGGAGCTGTTTTTT. Translation gives CASSSPVKTGELFF.

The rearrangement joins TRBV29-1 to TRBJ1-1; tentative D call: TRBD1 (6 bases). V was cut by 5 bases and J by 5 bases, with 21 bases left in between. Germline V gives CDR1 SQVTM, CDR2 ANQGSEA. CDR3 length equals 15 residues. This CDR3 is CSVRGGGAGRTEAFF. CDR3 DNA sequence: TGCAGCGTTCGGGGAGGGGGAGCTGGGAGGACTGAAGCTTTCTTT.

The chain employs TRBV12-5 and TRBJ1-1; 8 nucleotides line up with TRBD1. After removal of 6 bases from V and 3 bases from J, the junction contained 3 bases not matched to a gene. This CDR3 comprises 13 residues. Looked up from germline, CDR1 is LGHNT and CDR2 is FRNRAP. The CDR3 reads CASGPQGDTEAFF. The CDR3 region has the DNA TGTGCTAGTGGCCCACAGGGGGACACTGAAGCTTTCTTT.

The chain employs TRBV15 and TRBJ1-5; maybe TRBD1 (5 bases). Germline-derived CDR1 and CDR2 are LNHNV and YYDKDF (reference sequence). There are 17 residues in the CDR3. Trimming removed 1 base from V and 6 bases from J, with 19 bases in between. In DNA form, the CDR3 reads TGTGCCACCAGCAGAGGCGGGGCAGAAATATTATTTCAGCCCCAGCATTTT. Its translation is CATSRGGAEILFQPQHF.